The 19 T cell receptor beta chains listed next were all sequenced from one sample in a study of blood T cell repertoires in COVID-19. Generated by immunoSEQ multiplex PCR, the TCRdb table keeps only in-frame clones and is missing some. The table has hundreds of thousands of clones, about 80% seen once; the top ten hold 2.5% to 4%. Sequenced: peripheral blood. The receptors stem from a woman of 80 years or more with acute or convalescent COVID-19.

For the CDR3, the DNA is TGCGCCAGCAGCTTGGGTGCGGACCAAGAGACCCAGTACTTC. Its translation is CASSLGADQETQYF. The chain joins TRBV5-1 to TRBJ2-5, with no clear D. Germline-derived CDR1 and CDR2 are SGHRS and YFSETQ. CDR3 size: 14 residues. V lost 0 bases, J lost 0 bases, and 6 bases lay in between.

This clone was counted a few times. V usage is TRBV7-9 and J usage is TRBJ2-5; TRBD2 aligns across 8 bases. Germline CDR1 reads SEHNR; CDR2 reads FQNEAQ (reference sequence). The CDR3 length is 14 residues. After removal of 4 bases from V and 5 bases from J, the junction contained 6 bases not matched to a gene. The CDR3 spells CASSWRGAGETQYF. CDR3 nucleotide sequence: TGTGCCAGCAGCTGGCGGGGGGCCGGGGAGACCCAGTACTTC.

In this sample, this clone turned up many times. V is TRBV5-4 and J is TRBJ1-5; the D gene is possibly TRBD1 (5 bases). V was cut by 4 bases and J by 4 bases, with 18 bases left in between. The CDR3 length is 16 residues. The germline gives CDR1 SGHNT, CDR2 YYREEE (reference sequence). Written as DNA, the CDR3 is TGTGCCAGCAGCCAGGGCGGCGGACCTAGTAATCAGCCCCAGCATTTT. Residues: CASSQGGGPSNQPQHF.

The chain recombines TRBV3-1 (or the pseudogene TRBV3-2) with TRBJ1-1, with a weak D call TRBD1 (6 bases). Germline V gene lookup returns CDR1 LGHDT and CDR2 YNNKEL (reference sequence). V dropped 4 bases and J dropped 4 bases, with 13 bases sitting between them. CDR3 length: 14 amino acids. DNA for the CDR3: TGTGCCAGCAGCCCCGCCAGGGGTCGCACTGAAGCTTTCTTT. This translates into CASSPARGRTEAFF.

This chain joins TRBV30 and TRBJ2-7, with 8 bases lining up with TRBD1. This CDR3 contains 15 residues. V lost 4 bases and J lost 6; bases outside the gene matches: 14. Germline V lookup: CDR1 GTSNPN, CDR2 SVGIG (reference sequence). The CDR3 sequence: CAWTSGQARMSEQYF. The CDR3 DNA reads TGTGCCTGGACTTCGGGACAGGCAAGGATGTCCGAGCAGTACTTC.

J is TRBJ1-6 and V is TRBV5-4; 7 bases are a match to TRBD1. Losses at the gene ends were 3 bases for V and 9 bases for J; bases not matched to a gene: 9. CDR1 SGHNT and CDR2 YYREEE come from the germline V gene (reference sequence). The CDR3 totals 15 residues. CDR3: CASSSPGQSTSPLHF. The CDR3 coding sequence is TGTGCCAGCAGCTCACCGGGACAGTCTACTTCACCCCTCCACTTT.

Only a few counts were recorded for this clone. The V and J genes are TRBV5-5 and TRBJ2-5, with TRBD2 as a possible D gene (5 bases). The CDR3 is 15 amino acids. Per germline, CDR1 SGHKS and CDR2 YYEKEE (reference sequence). V lost 0 bases, J lost 5 bases, and 14 bases lay in between. CDR3 region: CASSLGPRGPETQYF. In nucleotides, the CDR3 is TGTGCCAGCAGCTTGGGGCCGCGAGGGCCCGAGACCCAGTACTTC.

The V and J genes are TRBV13 and TRBJ2-3, with D possibly matching TRBD1 (6 bases). CDR1 is PRHDT and CDR2 is FYEKMQ in the germline V gene (reference sequence). The CDR3 has 15 amino acids. V shed 5 bases and J shed 5 bases, with 17 bases lying between them. Here the CDR3 reads CASSLRKGVLDTQYF. CDR3 nucleotide sequence: TGTGCCAGCAGCCTCCGGAAGGGGGTTTTAGATACGCAGTATTTT.

The CDR3 sequence: CATSRDGQGRPMNTEAFF. For the CDR3, the DNA is TGTGCCACCAGCAGAGATGGACAGGGCAGACCTATGAACACTGAAGCTTTCTTT. This chain links TRBV15 with TRBJ1-1; 8 bases agree with TRBD1. Germline CDR1 and CDR2: LNHNV and YYDKDF (reference sequence). The CDR3 contains 18 residues. With V trimmed by 0 bases and J by 0 bases, 9 bases remained unmatched.

The V and J genes are TRBV15 and TRBJ1-4, with D tentatively TRBD1 (5 bases). The CDR3 extends over 19 amino acids. Germline-derived CDR1 and CDR2 are LNHNV and YYDKDF (reference sequence). Trimming left V 0 bases short and J 4 bases short, with 21 bases between. Here the CDR3 DNA reads TGTGCCACCAGCAGAGATACGCCGAGCCAGAATCAGGGTAATGAAAAACTGTTTTTT. Protein: CATSRDTPSQNQGNEKLFF.

The V call is TRBV4-1, the J call TRBJ1-4; D unclear. The V gene lost 4 bases and the J gene lost 1 base, with 10 bases spanning the gap. Germline assignment: CDR1 MGHRA and CDR2 YSYEKL. This CDR3 has 15 amino acids. For the CDR3, the DNA is TGCGCCAGCAGCCCTCTAGTCCTAACTAATGAAAAACTGTTTTTT. Translation: CASSPLVLTNEKLFF.

This chain links TRBV18 with TRBJ2-5, with 8 positions matching TRBD2. The CDR3 totals 14 residues. Germline assignment: CDR1 KGHSH and CDR2 LQKENI. The trim removed 3 bases at V and 3 bases at J, leaving 3 bases unmatched. As DNA, the CDR3 is TGTGCCAGCTCACCTCAAGCGGGGGAAGAGACCCAGTACTTC. It specifies CASSPQAGEETQYF.

This clone has only a few counts. CDR3 in amino acids: CAATLQGNTEAFF. DNA of the CDR3: TGTGCCGCCACTTTACAGGGAAACACTGAAGCTTTCTTT. The chain joins TRBV5-6 to TRBJ1-1; D is perhaps TRBD1 (6 bases). Trimming took off 10 bases at V and 2 bases at J, with 15 bases between the two ends. CDR1 SGHDT and CDR2 YYEEEE come from the germline V gene. The CDR3 runs 13 residues.

The genes are TRBV6-5 and TRBJ1-6, with D unclear. From germline, CDR1 is MNHEY and CDR2 SVGAGI. Trimming removed 9 bases from V and 0 bases from J, with 3 bases in between. The CDR3 has 12 residues. This chain's CDR3 is CASYSYNSPLHF. The CDR3 DNA follows: TGTGCCAGTTACTCCTATAATTCACCCCTCCACTTT.

The table lists this clone with many counts. This chain uses TRBV5-1 with TRBJ2-3; 9 nucleotides match TRBD1. The CDR3 loop spans 15 amino acids. The germline gives CDR1 SGHRS, CDR2 YFSETQ. Unmatched junction bases numbered 8, after V lost 4 bases and J lost 5 bases. The CDR3 reads CASSVGQGGGDTQYF. The CDR3 nucleotides are TGCGCCAGCAGCGTGGGACAGGGAGGAGGAGATACGCAGTATTTT.

The chain is built from TRBV5-1 and TRBJ1-3; the D gene is possibly TRBD1 (5 bases). Germline loops: CDR1 SGHRS, CDR2 YFSETQ. This CDR3 contains 15 residues. V lost 0 bases and J 6 bases, leaving 13 bases between the germline ends. CDR3 region: CASSLGDGRANTIYF. CDR3 nucleotide sequence: TGCGCCAGCAGCTTGGGGGACGGGAGAGCAAACACCATATATTTT. The variable domain in full, with the rest retrieved from reference TRBV5-1 and TRBJ1-3, is KAGVTQTPRYLIKTRGQQVTLSCSPISGHRSVSWYQQTPGQGLQFLFEYFSETQRNKGNFPGRFSGRQFSNSRSEMNVSTLELGDSALYLCASSLGDGRANTIYFGEGSWLTVV.

V usage is TRBV18 and J usage is TRBJ2-3, with a possible D match to TRBD1 (5 bases). CDR3 length: 15 residues. Trimming left V 2 bases short and J 3 bases short, with 12 bases between. Per the germline V gene, CDR1 is KGHSH and CDR2 is LQKENI. CDR3 protein: CASSPDSLWTDTQYF. CDR3 nucleotide sequence: TGTGCCAGCTCACCAGACAGTCTGTGGACAGATACGCAGTATTTT.

J is TRBJ1-2 and V is TRBV25-1; 7 nucleotides line up with TRBD1. This CDR3 region has 16 residues. Looked up from germline, CDR1 is MGHDK and CDR2 is SYGVNS. With 1 base clipped from V and 1 base from J, the junction kept 6 bases outside the gene matches. The CDR3 protein is CASSEWAGTVNYGYTF. The CDR3 nucleotides read TGTGCCAGCAGTGAATGGGCCGGGACAGTTAACTATGGCTACACCTTC.

This clone showed up just once. The chain has TRBV6-6 and TRBJ1-5; tentatively, D is TRBD1 (6 bases). Germline V CDR1 and CDR2: MNHNY, SVGAGI (reference sequence). The V end was cut by 7 bases, the J end by 0 bases, with 16 bases between. This CDR3 is built from 16 residues. CDR3 region: CASIKGGVYSNQPQHF. CDR3 nucleotide sequence: TGTGCCAGCATCAAGGGGGGGGTCTATAGCAATCAGCCCCAGCATTTT.